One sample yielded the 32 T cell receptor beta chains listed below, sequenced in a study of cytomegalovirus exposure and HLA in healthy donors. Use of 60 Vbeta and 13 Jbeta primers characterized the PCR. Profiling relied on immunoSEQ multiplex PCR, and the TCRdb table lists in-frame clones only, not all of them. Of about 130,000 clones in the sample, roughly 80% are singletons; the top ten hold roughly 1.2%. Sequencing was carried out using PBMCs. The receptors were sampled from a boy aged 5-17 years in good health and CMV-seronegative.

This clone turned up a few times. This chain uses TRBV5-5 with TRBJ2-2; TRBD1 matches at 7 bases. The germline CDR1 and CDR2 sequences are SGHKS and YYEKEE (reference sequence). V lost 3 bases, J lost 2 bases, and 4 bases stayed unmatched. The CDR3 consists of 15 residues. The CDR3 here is CASSSGTDNTGELFF. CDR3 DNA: TGTGCCAGCAGCTCCGGGACAGATAACACCGGGGAGCTGTTTTTT.

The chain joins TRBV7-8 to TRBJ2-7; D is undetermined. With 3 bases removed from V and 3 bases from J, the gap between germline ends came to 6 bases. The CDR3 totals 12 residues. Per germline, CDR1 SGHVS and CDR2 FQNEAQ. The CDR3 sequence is CASSFRGYEQYF. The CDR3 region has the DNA TGTGCCAGCAGCTTTAGAGGCTACGAGCAGTACTTC. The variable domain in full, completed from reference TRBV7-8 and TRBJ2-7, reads GAGVSQSPRYKVAKRGQDVALRCDPISGHVSLFWYQQALGQGPEFLTYFQNEAQLDKSGLPSDRFFAERPEGSVSTLKIQRTQQEDSAVYLCASSFRGYEQYFGPGTRLTVT.

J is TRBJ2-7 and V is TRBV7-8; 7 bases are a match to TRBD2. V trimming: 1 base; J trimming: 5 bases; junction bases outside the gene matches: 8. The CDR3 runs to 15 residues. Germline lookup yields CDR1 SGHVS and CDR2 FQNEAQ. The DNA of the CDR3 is TGTGCCAGCAGCTTAGTCTCAGCGGGAACGGACGAGCAGTACTTC. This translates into CASSLVSAGTDEQYF.

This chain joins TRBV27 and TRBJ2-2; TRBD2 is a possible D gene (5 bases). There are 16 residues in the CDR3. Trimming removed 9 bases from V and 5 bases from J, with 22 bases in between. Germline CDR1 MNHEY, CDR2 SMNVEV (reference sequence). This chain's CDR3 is CASRGPGRVGTGELFF. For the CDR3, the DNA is TGTGCCAGTCGCGGACCGGGAAGGGTAGGGACCGGGGAGCTGTTTTTT.

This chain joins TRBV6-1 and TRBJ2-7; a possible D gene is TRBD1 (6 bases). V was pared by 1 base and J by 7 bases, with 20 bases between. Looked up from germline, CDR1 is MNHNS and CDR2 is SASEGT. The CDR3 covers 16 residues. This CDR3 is CASSEGGQWQTREQYF. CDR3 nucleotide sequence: TGTGCCAGCAGTGAAGGGGGGCAGTGGCAAACGAGGGAGCAGTACTTC.

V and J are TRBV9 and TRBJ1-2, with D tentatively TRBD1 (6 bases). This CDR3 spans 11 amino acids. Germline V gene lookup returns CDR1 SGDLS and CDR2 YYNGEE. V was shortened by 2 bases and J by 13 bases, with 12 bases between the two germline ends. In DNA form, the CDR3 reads TGTGCCAGCAGCGTGGGAGACAGGCGCACCTTC. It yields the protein CASSVGDRRTF.

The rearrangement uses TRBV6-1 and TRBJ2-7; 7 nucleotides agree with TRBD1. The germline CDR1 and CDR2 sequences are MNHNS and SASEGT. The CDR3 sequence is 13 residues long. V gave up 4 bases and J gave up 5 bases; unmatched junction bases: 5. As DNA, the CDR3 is TGTGCCAGCAGTGCCAAGGGGGCCCACGAGCAGTACTTC. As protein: CASSAKGAHEQYF.

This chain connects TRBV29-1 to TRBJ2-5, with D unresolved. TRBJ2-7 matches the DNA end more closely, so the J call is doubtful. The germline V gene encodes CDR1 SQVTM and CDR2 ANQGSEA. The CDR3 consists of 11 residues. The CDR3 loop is CSVEGAYEQYF. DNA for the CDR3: TGCAGCGTTGAAGGCGCTTACGAGCAGTACTTC.

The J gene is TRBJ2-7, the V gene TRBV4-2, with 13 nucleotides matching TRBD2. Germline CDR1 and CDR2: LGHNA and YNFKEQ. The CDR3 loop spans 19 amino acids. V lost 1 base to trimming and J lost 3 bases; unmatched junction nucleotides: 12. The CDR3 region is CASSQAAGTSGTVNYEQYF. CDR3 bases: TGTGCCAGCAGCCAAGCCGCCGGGACTAGCGGGACCGTAAACTACGAGCAGTACTTC.

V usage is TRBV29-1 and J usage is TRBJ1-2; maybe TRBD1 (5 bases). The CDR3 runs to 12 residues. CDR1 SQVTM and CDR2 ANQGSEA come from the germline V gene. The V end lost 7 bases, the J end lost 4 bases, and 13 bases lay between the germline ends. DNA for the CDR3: TGCAGCGCTGGAGGAGGGACCTATGGCTACACCTTC. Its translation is CSAGGGTYGYTF.

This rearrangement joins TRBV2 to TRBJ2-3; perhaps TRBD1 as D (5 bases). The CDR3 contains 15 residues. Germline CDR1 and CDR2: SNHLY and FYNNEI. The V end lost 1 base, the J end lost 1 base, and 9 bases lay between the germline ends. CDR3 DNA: TGTGCCAGCAGTGAAGAACAGGTTGGCACAGATACGCAGTATTTT. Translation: CASSEEQVGTDTQYF. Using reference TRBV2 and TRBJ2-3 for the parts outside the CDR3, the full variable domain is EPEVTQTPSHQVTQMGQEVILRCVPISNHLYFYWYRQILGQKVEFLVSFYNNEISEKSEIFDDQFSVERPDGSNFTLKIRSTKLEDSAMYFCASSEEQVGTDTQYFGPGTRLTVL.

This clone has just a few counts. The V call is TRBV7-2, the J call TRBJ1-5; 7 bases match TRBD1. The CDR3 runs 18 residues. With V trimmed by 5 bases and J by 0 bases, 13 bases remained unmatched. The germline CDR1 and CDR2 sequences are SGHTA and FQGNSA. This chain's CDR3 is CASSVMGGTGVSNQPQHF. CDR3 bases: TGTGCCAGCAGCGTTATGGGGGGCACAGGGGTTAGCAATCAGCCCCAGCATTTT.

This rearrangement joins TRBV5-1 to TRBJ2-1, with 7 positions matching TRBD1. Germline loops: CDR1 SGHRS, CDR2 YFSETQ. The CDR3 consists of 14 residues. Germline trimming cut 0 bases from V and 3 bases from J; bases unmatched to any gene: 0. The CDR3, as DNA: TGCGCCAGCAGCTTGGGACAGGGCTACAATGAGCAGTTCTTC. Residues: CASSLGQGYNEQFF.

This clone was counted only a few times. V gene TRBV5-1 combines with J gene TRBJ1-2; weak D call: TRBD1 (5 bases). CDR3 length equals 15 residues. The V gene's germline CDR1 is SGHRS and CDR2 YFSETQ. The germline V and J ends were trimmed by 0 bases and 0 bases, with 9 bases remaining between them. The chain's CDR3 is CASSLASTANYGYTF. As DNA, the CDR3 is TGCGCCAGCAGCTTGGCCTCGACAGCTAACTATGGCTACACCTTC.

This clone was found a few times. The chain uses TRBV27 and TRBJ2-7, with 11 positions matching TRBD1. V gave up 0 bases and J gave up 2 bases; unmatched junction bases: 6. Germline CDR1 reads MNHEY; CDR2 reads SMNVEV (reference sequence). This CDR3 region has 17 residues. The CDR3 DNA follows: TGTGCCAGCAGTTTATCCGTTGGGGACAGGGGGACCTACGAGCAGTACTTC. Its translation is CASSLSVGDRGTYEQYF.

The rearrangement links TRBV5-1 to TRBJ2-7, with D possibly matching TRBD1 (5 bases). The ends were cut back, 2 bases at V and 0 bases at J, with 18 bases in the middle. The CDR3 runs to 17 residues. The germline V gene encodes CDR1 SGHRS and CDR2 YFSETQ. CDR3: CASSFGPNRPPSYEQYF. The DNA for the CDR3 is TGCGCCAGCAGCTTTGGGCCCAACAGGCCCCCCTCCTACGAGCAGTACTTC. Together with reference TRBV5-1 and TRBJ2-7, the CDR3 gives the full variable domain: KAGVTQTPRYLIKTRGQQVTLSCSPISGHRSVSWYQQTPGQGLQFLFEYFSETQRNKGNFPGRFSGRQFSNSRSEMNVSTLELGDSALYLCASSFGPNRPPSYEQYFGPGTRLTVT.

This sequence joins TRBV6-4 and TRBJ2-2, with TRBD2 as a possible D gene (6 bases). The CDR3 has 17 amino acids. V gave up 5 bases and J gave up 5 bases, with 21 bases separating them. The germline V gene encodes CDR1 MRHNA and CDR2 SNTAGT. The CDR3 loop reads CASSSNAGTGGTGELFF. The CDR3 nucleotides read TGTGCCAGCAGTTCAAACGCCGGGACTGGGGGGACCGGGGAGCTGTTTTTT.

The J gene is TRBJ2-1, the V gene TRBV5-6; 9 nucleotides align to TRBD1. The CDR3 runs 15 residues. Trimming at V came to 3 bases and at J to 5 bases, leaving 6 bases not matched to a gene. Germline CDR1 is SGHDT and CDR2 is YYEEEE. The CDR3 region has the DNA TGTGCCAGCAGCTCGACGACAGGGGGAAACAATGAGCAGTTCTTC. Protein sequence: CASSSTTGGNNEQFF.

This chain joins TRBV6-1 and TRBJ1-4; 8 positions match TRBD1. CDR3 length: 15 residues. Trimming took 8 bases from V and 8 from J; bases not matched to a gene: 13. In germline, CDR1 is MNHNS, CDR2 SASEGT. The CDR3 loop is CASYRTDREGEKLFF. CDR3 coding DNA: TGTGCCAGCTACCGCACGGACAGGGAAGGAGAAAAACTGTTTTTT.

CDR3 sequence reads: CASSQEPEGQADTQYF. CDR3 coding DNA: TGCGCCAGCAGCCAAGAACCCGAGGGCCAGGCAGATACGCAGTATTTT. This chain links TRBV4-1 with TRBJ2-3, with D possibly being TRBD2 (5 bases). Germline-derived CDR1 and CDR2 are MGHRA and YSYEKL. V was cut by 0 bases and J by 4 bases, with 14 bases left in between. The CDR3 length is 16 residues.

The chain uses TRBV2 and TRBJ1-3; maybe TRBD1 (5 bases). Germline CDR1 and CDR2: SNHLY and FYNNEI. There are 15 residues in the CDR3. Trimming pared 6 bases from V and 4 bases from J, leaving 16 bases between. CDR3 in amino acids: CASSPPQGVGNTIYF. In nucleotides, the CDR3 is TGTGCCAGCAGCCCACCCCAGGGCGTCGGAAACACCATATATTTT.

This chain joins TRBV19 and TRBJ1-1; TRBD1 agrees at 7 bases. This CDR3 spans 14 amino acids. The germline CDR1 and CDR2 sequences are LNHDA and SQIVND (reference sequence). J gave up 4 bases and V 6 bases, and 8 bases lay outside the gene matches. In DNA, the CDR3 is TGTGCCAGTAGATTAACAGGGGCAGGCACTGAAGCTTTCTTT. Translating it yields CASRLTGAGTEAFF. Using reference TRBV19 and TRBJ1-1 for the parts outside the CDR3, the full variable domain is DGGITQSPKYLFRKEGQNVTLSCEQNLNHDAMYWYRQDPGQGLRLIYYSQIVNDFQKGDIAEGYSVSREKKESFPLTVTSAQKNPTAFYLCASRLTGAGTEAFFGQGTRLTVV.

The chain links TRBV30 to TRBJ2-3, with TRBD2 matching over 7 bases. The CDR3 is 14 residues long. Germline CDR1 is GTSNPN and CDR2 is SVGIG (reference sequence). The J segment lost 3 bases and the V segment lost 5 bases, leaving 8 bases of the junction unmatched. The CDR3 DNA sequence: TGTGCCTGGTCTAGCGGCCAGAAAACAGATACGCAGTATTTT. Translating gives CAWSSGQKTDTQYF.

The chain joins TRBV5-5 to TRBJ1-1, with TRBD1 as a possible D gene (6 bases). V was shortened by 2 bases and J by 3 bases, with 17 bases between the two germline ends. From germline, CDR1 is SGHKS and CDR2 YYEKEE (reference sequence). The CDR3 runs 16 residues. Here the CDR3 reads CASSFPGQTLDTEAFF. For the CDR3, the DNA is TGTGCCAGCAGCTTCCCTGGACAGACCCTAGACACTGAAGCTTTCTTT.

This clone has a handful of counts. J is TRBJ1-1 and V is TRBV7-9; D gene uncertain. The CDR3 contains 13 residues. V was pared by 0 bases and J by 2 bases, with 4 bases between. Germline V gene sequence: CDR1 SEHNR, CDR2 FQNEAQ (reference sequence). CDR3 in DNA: TGTGCCAGCAGCTTAGCCTATAACACTGAAGCTTTCTTT. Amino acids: CASSLAYNTEAFF. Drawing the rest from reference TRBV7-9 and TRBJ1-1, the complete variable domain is DTGVSQNPRHKITKRGQNVTFRCDPISEHNRLYWYRQTLGQGPEFLTYFQNEAQLEKSRLLSDRFSAERPKGSFSTLEIQRTEQGDSAMYLCASSLAYNTEAFFGQGTRLTVV.

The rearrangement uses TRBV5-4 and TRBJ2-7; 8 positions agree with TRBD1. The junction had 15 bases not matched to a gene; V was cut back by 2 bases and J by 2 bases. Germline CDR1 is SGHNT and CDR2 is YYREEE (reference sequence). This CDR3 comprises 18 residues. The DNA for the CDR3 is TGTGCCAGCAGCTTTGGGTTGATTGGGACAGGTTCTCCCTACGAGCAGTACTTC. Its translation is CASSFGLIGTGSPYEQYF.

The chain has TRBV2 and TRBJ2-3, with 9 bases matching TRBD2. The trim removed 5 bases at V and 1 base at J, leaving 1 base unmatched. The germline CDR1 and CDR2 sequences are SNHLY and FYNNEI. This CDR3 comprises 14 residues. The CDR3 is CASSLAGGTDTQYF. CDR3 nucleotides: TGTGCCAGCAGTTTAGCGGGAGGCACAGATACGCAGTATTTT.

DNA of the CDR3: TGCAGCGTCACACCGGAACTAGCTGCAGAGACCCAGTACTTC. This sequence encodes CSVTPELAAETQYF. V and J are TRBV29-1 and TRBJ2-5; a possible D gene is TRBD2 (6 bases). V lost 6 bases, J lost 4 bases, and 18 bases lay in between. Germline values: CDR1 SQVTM, CDR2 ANQGSEA. The CDR3 covers 14 residues. The complete variable domain, with remaining parts taken from reference TRBV29-1 and TRBJ2-5, reads SAVISQKPSRDICQRGTSLTIQCQVDSQVTMMFWYRQQPGQSLTLIATANQGSEATYESGFVIDKFPISRPNLTFSTLTVSNMSPEDSSIYLCSVTPELAAETQYFGPGTRLLVL.

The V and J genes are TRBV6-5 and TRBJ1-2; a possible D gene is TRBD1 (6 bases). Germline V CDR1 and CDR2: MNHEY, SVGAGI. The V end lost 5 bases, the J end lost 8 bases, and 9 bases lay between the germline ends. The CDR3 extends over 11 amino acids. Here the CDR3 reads CASSDDRGYTF. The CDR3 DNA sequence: TGTGCCAGCAGTGACGACAGGGGCTACACCTTC.

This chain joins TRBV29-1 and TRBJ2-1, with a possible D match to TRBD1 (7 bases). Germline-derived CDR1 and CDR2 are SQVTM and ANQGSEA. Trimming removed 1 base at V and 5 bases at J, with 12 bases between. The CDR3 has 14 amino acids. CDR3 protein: CSVEGGTDDNEQFF. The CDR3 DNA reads TGCAGCGTTGAAGGCGGGACAGACGACAATGAGCAGTTCTTC.

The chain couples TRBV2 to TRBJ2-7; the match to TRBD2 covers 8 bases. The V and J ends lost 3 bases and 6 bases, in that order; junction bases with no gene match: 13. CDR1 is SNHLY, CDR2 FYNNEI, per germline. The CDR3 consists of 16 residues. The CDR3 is CASSEGLVLTLGEQYF. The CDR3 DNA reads TGTGCCAGCAGTGAGGGACTAGTACTCACATTGGGCGAGCAGTACTTC.

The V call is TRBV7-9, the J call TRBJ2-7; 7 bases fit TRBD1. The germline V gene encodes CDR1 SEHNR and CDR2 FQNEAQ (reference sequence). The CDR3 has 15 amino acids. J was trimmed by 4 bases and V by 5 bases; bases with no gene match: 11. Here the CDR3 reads CASSGLETGSYEQYF. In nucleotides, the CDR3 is TGTGCCAGCAGCGGTCTAGAGACAGGGTCGTACGAGCAGTACTTC. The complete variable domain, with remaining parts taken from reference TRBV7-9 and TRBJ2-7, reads DTGVSQNPRHKITKRGQNVTFRCDPISEHNRLYWYRQTLGQGPEFLTYFQNEAQLEKSRLLSDRFSAERPKGSFSTLEIQRTEQGDSAMYLCASSGLETGSYEQYFGPGTRLTVT.